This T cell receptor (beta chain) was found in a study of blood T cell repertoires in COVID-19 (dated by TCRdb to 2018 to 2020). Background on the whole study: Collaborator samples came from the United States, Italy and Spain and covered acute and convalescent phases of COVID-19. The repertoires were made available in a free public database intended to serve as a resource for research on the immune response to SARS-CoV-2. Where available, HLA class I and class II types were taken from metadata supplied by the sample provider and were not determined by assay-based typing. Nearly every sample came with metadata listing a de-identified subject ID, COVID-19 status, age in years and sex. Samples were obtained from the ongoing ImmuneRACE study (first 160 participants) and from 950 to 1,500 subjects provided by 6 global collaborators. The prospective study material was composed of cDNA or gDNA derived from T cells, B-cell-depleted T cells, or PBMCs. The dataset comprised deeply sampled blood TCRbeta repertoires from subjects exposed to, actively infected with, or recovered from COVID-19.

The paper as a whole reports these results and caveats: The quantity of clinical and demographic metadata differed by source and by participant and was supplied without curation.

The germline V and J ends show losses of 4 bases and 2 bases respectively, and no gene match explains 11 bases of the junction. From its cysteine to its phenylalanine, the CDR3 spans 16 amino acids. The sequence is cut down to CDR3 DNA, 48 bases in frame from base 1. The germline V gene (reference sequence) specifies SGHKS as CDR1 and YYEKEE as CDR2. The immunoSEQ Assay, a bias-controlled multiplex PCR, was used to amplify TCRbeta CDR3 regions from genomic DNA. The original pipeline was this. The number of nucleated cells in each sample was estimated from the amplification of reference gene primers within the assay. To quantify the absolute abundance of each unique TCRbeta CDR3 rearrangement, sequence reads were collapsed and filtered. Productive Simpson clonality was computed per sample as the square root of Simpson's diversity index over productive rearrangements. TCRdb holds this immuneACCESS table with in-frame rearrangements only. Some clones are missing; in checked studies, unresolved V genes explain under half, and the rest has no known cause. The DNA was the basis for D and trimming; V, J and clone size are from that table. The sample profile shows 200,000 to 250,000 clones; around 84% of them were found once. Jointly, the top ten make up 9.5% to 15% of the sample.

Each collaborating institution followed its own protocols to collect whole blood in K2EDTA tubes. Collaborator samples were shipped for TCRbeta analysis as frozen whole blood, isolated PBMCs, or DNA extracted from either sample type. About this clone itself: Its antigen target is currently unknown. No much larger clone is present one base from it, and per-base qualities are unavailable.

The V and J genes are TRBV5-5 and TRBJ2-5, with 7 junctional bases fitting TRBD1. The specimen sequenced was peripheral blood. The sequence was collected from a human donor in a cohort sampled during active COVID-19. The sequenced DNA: TGTGCCAGCAGCGCACGACAGGGTGCCGGGCAAGAGACCCAGTACTTC. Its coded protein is CASSARQGAGQETQYF.